This TCR beta chain was obtained from a study of OX40 agonist ivuxolimab in advanced cancers. Across the whole study: Partial responses were achieved by three patients: one hepatocellular carcinoma, two cutaneous melanoma. The study's findings and limits: Clonal expansion in partial responders at 0.1-3.0 mg/kg ranked among the lowest.

Measured with immunoSEQ multiplex PCR; TCRdb has only the in-frame clones, and not every one. The data contain approximately 19,000 clones, around 83% of them singletons. Of note for this clone: Its antigen is unidentified.

The receptor comes from an adult with an advanced solid tumor such as melanoma, head and neck, liver or kidney cancer. This specimen was CD4+ or CD8+ T cells sorted from blood, taken in a trial of the OX40 agonist ivuxolimab.

The CDR3 nucleotides are TGTGCCAGCAGCGCCACCCCCGGCCGGGAGCAGTACTTC. This encodes CASSATPGREQYF. The chain carries TRBV9 and TRBJ2-7; D is undetermined. The length of the CDR3 is 13 residues. Trimming took off 3 bases at V and 7 bases at J, with 14 bases between the two ends. Germline CDR1 is SGDLS and CDR2 is YYNGEE. Full variable domain (rest looked up from reference TRBV9 and TRBJ2-7): DSGVTQTPKHLITATGQRVTLRCSPRSGDLSVYWYQQSLDQGLQFLIQYYNGEERAKGNILERFSAQQFPDLHSELNLSSLELGDSALYFCASSATPGREQYFGPGTRLTVT.